Below, 31 T cell receptor beta chains from the same sample are listed, as sequenced in a study of blood T cell repertoires in COVID-19. The data were produced by immunoSEQ multiplex PCR, yet TCRdb's version contains in-frame clones alone and is incomplete. Of roughly 30,000 clones in the sample, around 87% are singletons; the top ten hold 50% to 70%. The sample consisted of peripheral blood. The receptors here all came from a man between 70 and 80 years old with acute or convalescent COVID-19.

The gene calls are TRBV10-3 and TRBJ1-1; 10 bases match TRBD1. V was clipped by 5 bases and J by 4 bases; unmatched bases: 7. Germline CDR1 is ENHRY and CDR2 is SYGVKD. The CDR3 covers 15 residues. CDR3 coding DNA: TGTGCCATCAGTTATCCGGGACAGGGGACCACTGAAGCTTTCTTT. This sequence encodes CAISYPGQGTTEAFF.

The genes are TRBV30 and TRBJ2-7; D is perhaps TRBD2 (6 bases). The germline V and J ends were trimmed by 1 base and 5 bases, with 18 bases remaining between them. Germline CDR1 GTSNPN, CDR2 SVGIG (reference sequence). This CDR3 spans 15 amino acids. The DNA for the CDR3 is TGTGCCTGGAGTGATAAGAGGAAGGGAGGAGACGAGCAGTACTTC. It translates to CAWSDKRKGGDEQYF.

V is TRBV6-1 and J is TRBJ2-1; 9 bases fit TRBD2. V was clipped by 6 bases and J by 10 bases; unmatched bases: 10. Germline-derived CDR1 and CDR2 are MNHNS and SASEGT. The CDR3 length is 14 residues. The CDR3 region has the DNA TGTGCCAGCAGAGACCGCTCGACTAGCGGAGAGCAGTTCTTC. This translates into CASRDRSTSGEQFF.

The V call is TRBV7-9, the J call TRBJ2-7; 7 bases are a match to TRBD1. Germline values: CDR1 SEHNR, CDR2 FQNEAQ (reference sequence). The trim removed 0 bases at V and 5 bases at J, leaving 1 base unmatched. CDR3 length equals 13 residues. The CDR3 DNA follows: TGTGCCAGCAGCTTAGCAGGGGGCAACGAGCAGTACTTC. It encodes CASSLAGGNEQYF.

The chain recombines TRBV6-1 with TRBJ1-6; D is undetermined. With 1 base removed from V and 5 bases from J, the gap between germline ends came to 6 bases. CDR3 length equals 14 residues. The V gene's germline CDR1 is MNHNS and CDR2 SASEGT. The CDR3 reads CASSEGQDNSPLHF. The CDR3 nucleotides read TGTGCCAGCAGTGAAGGCCAGGATAATTCACCCCTCCACTTT.

The chain uses TRBV7-2 and TRBJ1-5; D is unclear. This CDR3 region has 13 residues. CDR1 and CDR2 (germline): SGHTA, FQGNSA. The V gene lost 1 base and the J gene lost 8 bases, with 9 bases spanning the gap. The CDR3 DNA reads as TGTGCCAGCAGCTTAGAGCAAGCCAAGCCCCAGCATTTT. Protein product: CASSLEQAKPQHF.

The table lists this clone with a count of one. The chain recombines TRBV21-1 with TRBJ2-1; the D call of TRBD2 is as the table states it, not checked on the DNA. TRBV21-1 represents a pseudogene. The CDR3 totals 11 residues. The CDR3, as DNA: TGTGCCAGCAGCAAGGACTATGAGCAGTTCTTC. Residues: CASSKDYEQFF.

In DNA, the CDR3 is TGCGCCAGCAGCTCGGGACAGGGCCAAGATGAAGCTTTCTTT. Translating gives CASSSGQGQDEAFF. This chain joins TRBV5-1 and TRBJ1-1, with 9 bases aligning to TRBD1. Losses at the gene ends were 3 bases for V and 7 bases for J; bases not matched to a gene: 7. The CDR3 is made up of 14 amino acids. The germline gives CDR1 SGHRS, CDR2 YFSETQ.

This chain links TRBV19 with TRBJ1-1; 9 bases line up with TRBD1. The V segment lost 7 bases and the J segment 3 bases; nucleotides outside the gene matches: 12. The CDR3 is 16 residues long. From germline, CDR1 is LNHDA and CDR2 SQIVND (reference sequence). In DNA form, the CDR3 reads TGTGCCAGTAAGGGGGGGGACAGGGATGCGGACACTGAAGCTTTCTTT. It yields the protein CASKGGDRDADTEAFF.

The chain couples TRBV9 to TRBJ1-6, with D perhaps TRBD1 (5 bases). CDR3 size: 17 residues. Between the trimmed V and J ends, which lost 0 bases and 6 bases, there was a span of 16 bases. Germline V CDR1 and CDR2: SGDLS, YYNGEE. The CDR3 is CASSVEGIVTVNSPLHF. The DNA for the CDR3 is TGTGCCAGCAGCGTAGAGGGGATCGTGACAGTTAATTCACCCCTCCACTTT.

This sequence joins TRBV12-5 and TRBJ2-7; 7 bases map to TRBD1. With 6 bases clipped from V and 5 bases from J, the junction kept 7 bases outside the gene matches. Germline loops: CDR1 LGHNT, CDR2 FRNRAP. The CDR3 length is 13 residues. This chain's CDR3 is CASGLDRENEQYF. As DNA, the CDR3 is TGTGCTAGTGGCCTCGACAGGGAGAACGAGCAGTACTTC.

This chain uses TRBV5-4 with TRBJ1-2; TRBD1 aligns across 7 bases. The CDR3 extends over 13 amino acids. With 4 bases clipped from V and 4 bases from J, the junction kept 4 bases outside the gene matches. The germline CDR1 and CDR2 sequences are SGHNT and YYREEE (reference sequence). CDR3 coding DNA: TGTGCCAGCAGCGCGACAGGGCTCTATGGCTACACCTTC. Its protein product is CASSATGLYGYTF. Filled out from reference TRBV5-4 and TRBJ1-2, the complete variable domain reads ETGVTQSPTHLIKTRGQQVTLRCSSQSGHNTVSWYQQALGQGPQFIFQYYREEENGRGNFPPRFSGLQFPNYSSELNVNALELDDSALYLCASSATGLYGYTFGSGTRLTVV.

The chain's CDR3 is CASSDGTGLTGELFF. The CDR3, as DNA: TGTGCCAGCAGTGACGGGACTGGGCTCACCGGGGAGCTGTTTTTT. The chain is built from TRBV6-2 or TRBV6-3 and TRBJ2-2; TRBD2 might be the D (6 bases). With 5 bases removed from V and 4 bases from J, the gap between germline ends came to 14 bases. Germline CDR1 is MNHEY and CDR2 is SVGEGT. This CDR3 region has 15 residues.

The chain recombines TRBV6-5 with TRBJ2-1; D call uncertain. CDR1 and CDR2 (germline): MNHEY, SVGAGI. The CDR3 length is 14 residues. V lost 10 bases, J lost 0 bases, and 13 bases lay in between. The CDR3 sequence is CATLFLSSYNEQFF. The CDR3 nucleotides are TGTGCCACGCTATTTCTTAGCTCCTACAATGAGCAGTTCTTC.

CDR3 bases: TGTGCCAGCAGTTTAAGGACAGGGGAAGCTTTCTTT. This translates into CASSLRTGEAFF. The J gene is TRBJ1-1, the V gene TRBV28; TRBD1 matches 8 bases. This CDR3 region has 12 residues. In germline, CDR1 is MDHEN, CDR2 SYDVKM. The J segment lost 8 bases and the V segment lost 2 bases, leaving 1 base of the junction unmatched.

The chain is built from TRBV5-6 and TRBJ1-1; D not resolved. There are 13 residues in the CDR3. V was clipped by 1 base and J by 0 bases, with 4 bases between them. The germline gives CDR1 SGHDT, CDR2 YYEEEE. The CDR3 region has the DNA TGTGCCAGCAGCTTGTCCTTGAACACTGAAGCTTTCTTT. Its translation: CASSLSLNTEAFF. Together with reference TRBV5-6 and TRBJ1-1, the CDR3 gives the full variable domain: DAGVTQSPTHLIKTRGQQVTLRCSPKSGHDTVSWYQQALGQGPQFIFQYYEEEERQRGNFPDRFSGHQFPNYSSELNVNALLLGDSALYLCASSLSLNTEAFFGQGTRLTVV.

The rearrangement links TRBV15 to TRBJ2-6; TRBD2 might be the D (7 bases). CDR1 and CDR2 (germline): LNHNV, YYDKDF (reference sequence). Trimming took 0 bases from V and 2 from J, leaving 14 bases between them. The CDR3 covers 18 residues. DNA for the CDR3: TGTGCCACCAGCAGAGATGGTACAGGGAGGGCTGGGGCCAACGTCCTGACTTTC. Residues: CATSRDGTGRAGANVLTF.

The V and J genes are TRBV23-1 and TRBJ2-5; D may be TRBD2 (6 bases). TRBV23-1 is labeled an ORF, and its function is uncertain. The germline V and J ends were trimmed by 3 bases and 5 bases, with 22 bases remaining between them. CDR3 size: 17 residues. The DNA of the CDR3 is TGCGCCAGCAGTCAGCCCGGGAGCCGGGCAAGGTGGGAGACCCAGTACTTC. Translation gives CASSQPGSRARWETQYF.

This clone has a handful of counts. The chain combines TRBV11-2 with TRBJ2-7; possible D gene TRBD2, 5 bases. The CDR3 is made up of 14 amino acids. Looked up from germline, CDR1 is SGHAT and CDR2 is FQNNGV. V lost 5 bases and J 5 bases, leaving 16 bases between the germline ends. CDR3 coding DNA: TGTGCCAGCAGCCCCTCCCCATCCGGGAACGAGCAGTACTTC. This gives the protein CASSPSPSGNEQYF.

This clone was picked up one time. The chain recombines TRBV3-1 (or the pseudogene TRBV3-2) with TRBJ1-1, with 8 bases matching TRBD1. V gave up 4 bases and J gave up 10 bases; unmatched junction bases: 8. This CDR3 contains 13 residues. The V gene's germline CDR1 is LGHDT and CDR2 YNNKEL (reference sequence). The chain's CDR3 is CASSRTGFGAAFF. The CDR3 bases are TGTGCCAGCAGCCGGACAGGGTTCGGGGCAGCTTTCTTT.

The chain employs TRBV27 and TRBJ1-6; 7 bases align to TRBD1. Trimming removed 6 bases from V and 6 bases from J; junction bases left unmatched: 5. The CDR3 consists of 14 residues. The V gene's germline CDR1 is MNHEY and CDR2 SMNVEV (reference sequence). The CDR3 DNA is TGTGCCAGCAGCCCCAGGGGGATTAATTCACCCCTCCACTTT. It codes for CASSPRGINSPLHF.

The CDR3 loop reads CASSLQGSGAGNTIYF. The CDR3, as DNA: TGTGCCAGCAGCTTACAAGGGTCAGGGGCTGGAAACACCATATATTTT. The rearrangement uses TRBV27 and TRBJ1-3; a possible D gene is TRBD1 (6 bases). This CDR3 spans 16 amino acids. Trimming stripped 6 bases from V and 2 bases from J, with 17 bases between. Germline CDR1 is MNHEY and CDR2 is SMNVEV (reference sequence).

The chain recombines TRBV5-1 with TRBJ1-6; the D gene is possibly TRBD1 (6 bases). Germline CDR1 and CDR2: SGHRS and YFSETQ. V was shortened by 4 bases and J by 6 bases, with 11 bases between the two germline ends. CDR3 length equals 14 residues. CDR3 DNA: TGCGCCAGCAGCGGTGGACAGTTTAATTCACCCCTCCACTTT. It translates to CASSGGQFNSPLHF.

The chain has TRBV20-1 and TRBJ1-1; D ambiguous. In germline, CDR1 is DFQATT, CDR2 SNEGSKA (reference sequence). CDR3 size: 10 residues. V lost 0 bases and J lost 8, with 4 bases in between. Here the CDR3 DNA reads TGCAGTGCTAGAGAATCGGAAGCTTTCTTT. Its translation is CSARESEAFF.

The V and J genes are TRBV15 and TRBJ1-6, with D possibly TRBD1 on 6 matching bases. The CDR3 is 15 residues long. Trimming cost V 0 bases and J 7 bases, with 10 bases left between them. Germline loops: CDR1 LNHNV, CDR2 YYDKDF (reference sequence). The CDR3 region has the DNA TGTGCCACCAGCAGAGATTGGGGGCAGAATTCACCCCTCCACTTT. Its translation is CATSRDWGQNSPLHF.

Worth noting for this clone: The sample has other DNA sequences that encode this CDR3 too. CDR3 coding DNA: TGTGCCAGCAGCGTAGGGGGGCAAGATCAGCCCCAGCATTTT. Translation: CASSVGGQDQPQHF. This chain links TRBV9 with TRBJ1-5; D perhaps matches TRBD1 (6 bases). V lost 0 bases to trimming and J lost 5 bases, with 9 bases between them. There are 14 residues in the CDR3. CDR1 SGDLS and CDR2 YYNGEE come from the germline V gene.

The chain uses TRBV5-1 and TRBJ2-3, with D maybe TRBD1 (7 bases). Per the germline V gene, CDR1 is SGHRS and CDR2 is YFSETQ. The CDR3 contains 17 residues. Trimming removed 0 bases from V and 1 base from J, with 15 bases in between. The CDR3 loop is CASSLGATGRRTDTQYF. The CDR3 nucleotides read TGCGCCAGCAGCTTGGGAGCGACAGGGAGGCGCACAGATACGCAGTATTTT.

The V gene is TRBV3-1 (or the pseudogene TRBV3-2), the J gene TRBJ2-1; tentative D call: TRBD1 (5 bases). CDR3 length: 13 residues. The germline V gene has CDR1 LGHDT and CDR2 YNNKEL (reference sequence). V lost 0 bases and J lost 11, with 11 bases in between. This chain's CDR3 is CASSQEESGQQFF. The DNA of the CDR3 is TGTGCCAGCAGCCAAGAGGAGTCAGGGCAGCAGTTCTTC.

For the CDR3, the DNA is TGTGCCAGCAGCTTGCTATCAGCGGGATCGGCCGAGACCCAGTACTTC. Translating it yields CASSLLSAGSAETQYF. The chain joins TRBV11-3 to TRBJ2-5; 7 nucleotides align to TRBD2. CDR1 and CDR2 from the germline V gene are SGHNT and YENEEA. This CDR3 is built from 16 residues. The trim removed 3 bases at V and 5 bases at J, leaving 12 bases unmatched.

In its sample, this clone was seen a few times. V usage is TRBV27 and J usage is TRBJ1-2; 9 bases line up with TRBD1. J was trimmed by 2 bases and V by 5 bases; bases with no gene match: 6. This CDR3 region has 15 residues. In germline, CDR1 is MNHEY, CDR2 SMNVEV (reference sequence). The CDR3 spells CASSGPGQGNYGYTF. The CDR3 region has the DNA TGTGCCAGCAGTGGGCCGGGACAGGGCAACTATGGCTACACCTTC.

The CDR3 protein is CASARGDIYGYTF. The DNA of the CDR3 is TGTGCCAGCGCACGGGGTGATATCTATGGCTACACCTTC. This chain connects TRBV28 to TRBJ1-2, with D hard to call. The germline gives CDR1 MDHEN, CDR2 SYDVKM. This CDR3 comprises 13 residues. V shed 8 bases and J shed 4 bases, with 14 bases lying between them.